The 4 T cell receptor beta chains reported below all come from one sample, sequenced in a study of T cell responses to AZD1222 COVID-19 vaccine. Sequencing was performed with immunoSEQ multiplex PCR; in TCRdb, only in-frame clones are kept and a portion is missing. This table holds roughly 120,000 clones, approximately 90% found once. The sample here was peripheral blood, taken on day 0 of AZD1222 vaccination. These receptors came from an adult in good health.

The J gene is TRBJ1-1, the V gene TRBV7-8; no firm D call. From germline, CDR1 is SGHVS and CDR2 FQNEAQ. The CDR3 runs to 15 residues. V shed 1 base and J shed 0 bases, with 9 bases lying between them. The CDR3 reads CASSLGHGLNTEAFF. For the CDR3, the DNA is TGTGCCAGCAGCTTAGGTCACGGGTTGAACACTGAAGCTTTCTTT.

The chain employs TRBV5-1 and TRBJ2-2; 8 bases agree with TRBD1. The J segment lost 3 bases and the V segment lost 1 base, leaving 5 bases of the junction unmatched. This CDR3 has 16 residues. CDR1 is SGHRS and CDR2 is YFSETQ in the germline V gene. The CDR3 reads CASSLRQGADTGELFF. The DNA for the CDR3 is TGCGCCAGCAGCTTGCGGCAGGGGGCGGACACCGGGGAGCTGTTTTTT. The variable domain in full, completed from reference TRBV5-1 and TRBJ2-2, reads KAGVTQTPRYLIKTRGQQVTLSCSPISGHRSVSWYQQTPGQGLQFLFEYFSETQRNKGNFPGRFSGRQFSNSRSEMNVSTLELGDSALYLCASSLRQGADTGELFFGEGSRLTVL.

The chain combines TRBV6-5 with TRBJ1-2; TRBD1 is a possible D gene (6 bases). The CDR3 extends over 13 amino acids. Per germline, CDR1 MNHEY and CDR2 SVGAGI. V shed 6 bases and J shed 2 bases, with 10 bases lying between them. CDR3 in amino acids: CASSRGQNYGYTF. Written as DNA, the CDR3 is TGTGCCAGCAGCAGAGGACAGAACTATGGCTACACCTTC.

The rearrangement joins TRBV6-6 to TRBJ1-1; tentatively, D is TRBD1 (5 bases). The V and J ends lost 8 bases and 2 bases respectively, with 18 bases between them. Germline CDR1 and CDR2: MNHNY and SVGAGI (reference sequence). CDR3 size: 15 residues. This chain's CDR3 is CASLEPTAANTEAFF. DNA for the CDR3: TGTGCCAGCCTCGAACCGACAGCGGCCAACACTGAAGCTTTCTTT.